Presented here are 25 T cell receptor beta chains from one specimen sequenced in a study of CD8 T cells in ankylosing spondylitis. Which antigens these TCRs recognize remains unknown. Study-wide findings and caveats: For ankylosing spondylitis blood, a TCR beta motif of roughly 8 highly homologous variants appeared characteristic.

One entry per CDR3 protein results from TCRdb running MiXCR on the 5' RACE reads. The table has 350,000 or so distinct CDR3 sequences, around 8% seen once. Sequences were obtained from blood, either unsorted or a sorted T cell fraction (not recorded which). The receptors stem from a male donor with ankylosing spondylitis.

This clonotype was detected only a few times. The chain combines TRBV11-2 with TRBJ2-5, with 15 bases lining up with TRBD2. The CDR3 sequence is 16 residues long. The junction had 2 bases not matched to a gene; V was cut back by 3 bases and J by 3 bases. Germline V gene sequence: CDR1 SGHAT, CDR2 FQNNGV. CDR3 protein: CASSFGLAGGEETQYF. In nucleotides, the CDR3 is TGTGCCAGCAGCTTTGGACTAGCGGGAGGGGAAGAGACCCAGTACTTC. The whole variable domain, filled in from reference TRBV11-2 and TRBJ2-5, reads EAGVAQSPRYKIIEKRQSVAFWCNPISGHATLYWYQQILGQGPKLLIQFQNNGVVDDSQLPKDRFSAERLKGVDSTLKIQPAKLEDSAVYLCASSFGLAGGEETQYFGPGTRLLVL.

This clonotype has just a few counts. V and J are TRBV12-3 or TRBV12-4 and TRBJ2-7; D is unresolved. V lost 8 bases and J lost 2, with 10 bases in between. The CDR3 extends over 12 amino acids. Here the CDR3 reads CASRSPTYEQYF. CDR3 nucleotides: TGTGCCAGCCGGTCGCCGACCTACGAGCAGTACTTC.

This clonotype has a handful of counts. The chain uses TRBV20-1 and TRBJ1-6; 8 nucleotides align to TRBD1. CDR1 DFQATT and CDR2 SNEGSKA come from the germline V gene (reference sequence). CDR3 length equals 15 residues. J lost 0 bases, V lost 5 bases, and 3 bases had no gene match. The CDR3 sequence: CSAGTGSSYNSPLHF. The CDR3 nucleotides read TGCAGTGCTGGGACAGGAAGCTCCTATAATTCACCCCTCCACTTT.

This clonotype showed up just a few times. This chain joins TRBV25-1 and TRBJ2-6; 11 bases align to TRBD1. Germline CDR1 and CDR2: MGHDK and SYGVNS. The CDR3 has 21 amino acids. Trimming cost V 3 bases and J 4 bases; bases outside gene matches: 17. The CDR3 sequence: CASSDVRDVDRGPLGANVLTF. Written as DNA, the CDR3 is TGTGCCAGCAGTGATGTCAGGGATGTGGACAGGGGGCCACTGGGGGCCAACGTCCTGACTTTC.

There are a few counts of this clonotype. The chain couples TRBV7-9 to TRBJ1-6; 7 nucleotides agree with TRBD1. This CDR3 contains 16 residues. J gave up 4 bases and V 4 bases, and 7 bases lay outside the gene matches. Germline CDR1 and CDR2: SEHNR and FQNEAQ (reference sequence). CDR3 region: CASSWDRDSYNSPLHF. The CDR3 coding sequence is TGTGCCAGCAGCTGGGACCGGGACAGTTATAATTCACCCCTCCACTTT.

This clonotype was observed a handful of times. The chain employs TRBV12-3 or TRBV12-4 and TRBJ1-5, with D unresolved. Trimming pared 5 bases from V and 6 bases from J, leaving 8 bases between. The CDR3 has 12 amino acids. The CDR3 DNA sequence: TGTGCCAGCAGTAGTTGGTTTCAGCCCCAGCATTTT. Protein product: CASSSWFQPQHF.

The sample holds a few counts of this clonotype. This chain uses TRBV12-3 or TRBV12-4 with TRBJ2-1; D remains ambiguous. The V end was cut by 7 bases, the J end by 0 bases, with 16 bases between. The CDR3 extends over 16 amino acids. The CDR3, as DNA: TGTGCCAGCACCCTTGATGGCGGAGTCTCCTACAATGAGCAGTTCTTC. The encoded protein is CASTLDGGVSYNEQFF.

The rearrangement joins TRBV15 to TRBJ2-1, with 7 bases lining up with TRBD2. Trimming cost V 5 bases and J 9 bases; bases outside gene matches: 13. This CDR3 has 15 amino acids. CDR1 LNHNV and CDR2 YYDKDF come from the germline V gene (reference sequence). The CDR3 spells CATSVRDYQRGEQFF. Here the CDR3 DNA reads TGTGCCACCAGCGTCCGGGACTATCAAAGGGGTGAGCAGTTCTTC. Full variable domain (rest looked up from reference TRBV15 and TRBJ2-1): DAMVIQNPRYQVTQFGKPVTLSCSQTLNHNVMYWYQQKSSQAPKLLFHYYDKDFNNEADTPDNFQSRRPNTSFCFLDIRSPGLGDTAMYLCATSVRDYQRGEQFFGPGTRLTVL.

V is TRBV9 and J is TRBJ2-1; D remains ambiguous. The germline gives CDR1 SGDLS, CDR2 YYNGEE. This CDR3 contains 13 residues. The V end was cut by 2 bases, the J end by 3 bases, with 6 bases between. The CDR3: CASSVTDYNEQFF. CDR3 in DNA: TGTGCCAGCAGCGTCACAGACTACAATGAGCAGTTCTTC.

The chain carries TRBV14 and TRBJ2-1, with a weak D call TRBD1 (5 bases). Germline CDR1 and CDR2: SGHDN and FVKESK. Trimming left V 0 bases short and J 5 bases short, with 20 bases between. CDR3 length: 18 amino acids. The CDR3 loop is CASSQERKGPPSNNEQFF. For the CDR3, the DNA is TGTGCCAGCAGCCAAGAGCGAAAGGGGCCACCGAGTAACAATGAGCAGTTCTTC.

This clonotype is medium-sized (0.01 to 0.1%) in the sample. The chain links TRBV19 to TRBJ2-7, with a weak D call TRBD2 (5 bases). Germline V gives CDR1 LNHDA, CDR2 SQIVND (reference sequence). V was cut by 4 bases and J by 3 bases, with 10 bases left in between. The length of the CDR3 is 13 residues. The CDR3 is CASSRTRGYEQYF. The DNA of the CDR3 is TGTGCCAGTAGTAGGACCCGGGGCTACGAGCAGTACTTC.

This clonotype was seen only a few times. This rearrangement joins TRBV4-1 to TRBJ1-4; no definite D call. Trimming took 0 bases from V and 12 from J, leaving 14 bases between them. Germline CDR1 MGHRA, CDR2 YSYEKL. The CDR3 length is 14 residues. CDR3 bases: TGCGCCAGCAGCCAAGACTCGGACGGAATAGAACTGTTTTTT. It is translated as CASSQDSDGIELFF.

This clonotype was seen more than once but under ten times. V usage is TRBV28 and J usage is TRBJ2-7; TRBD2 is a possible D gene (6 bases). The CDR3 totals 13 residues. The germline CDR1 and CDR2 sequences are MDHEN and SYDVKM. V was shortened by 7 bases and J by 1 base, with 11 bases between the two germline ends. The CDR3 region has the DNA TGTGCCAGCACCCTAGCGCTATCCTACGAGCAGTACTTC. As protein: CASTLALSYEQYF.

V is TRBV5-1 and J is TRBJ2-2, with D possibly called TRBD1 or TRBD2 (6 bases each). Germline V gene sequence: CDR1 SGHRS, CDR2 YFSETQ. This CDR3 region has 17 residues. The V end was cut by 1 base, the J end by 4 bases, with 17 bases between. The CDR3 sequence: CASSLSGALPTTGELFF. The CDR3 DNA sequence: TGCGCCAGCAGCTTGTCGGGGGCTCTCCCGACCACCGGGGAGCTGTTTTTT. The entire variable domain, with the rest obtained from reference TRBV5-1 and TRBJ2-2, is as follows: KAGVTQTPRYLIKTRGQQVTLSCSPISGHRSVSWYQQTPGQGLQFLFEYFSETQRNKGNFPGRFSGRQFSNSRSEMNVSTLELGDSALYLCASSLSGALPTTGELFFGEGSRLTVL.

This clonotype was seen a few times. The gene calls are TRBV27 and TRBJ2-7; no firm D call. V was shortened by 1 base and J by 5 bases, with 18 bases between the two germline ends. Germline V CDR1 and CDR2: MNHEY, SMNVEV (reference sequence). The CDR3 covers 16 residues. This chain's CDR3 is CASSLYPRSSGDEQYF. CDR3 coding DNA: TGTGCCAGCAGTTTATACCCTCGGTCGTCTGGCGACGAGCAGTACTTC.

This clonotype was observed many times. The chain couples TRBV20-1 to TRBJ2-5; 8 bases align to TRBD2. Germline assignment: CDR1 DFQATT and CDR2 SNEGSKA (reference sequence). The CDR3 loop spans 13 amino acids. J gave up 0 bases and V 7 bases, and 4 bases lay outside the gene matches. The CDR3 loop is CSGQREYQETQYF. In DNA, the CDR3 is TGCAGTGGTCAGCGGGAGTACCAAGAGACCCAGTACTTC.

The sample holds a few counts of this clonotype. This chain links TRBV6-1 with TRBJ1-2; D is possibly TRBD1 (5 bases). CDR1 is MNHNS and CDR2 is SASEGT in the germline V gene. This CDR3 has 17 amino acids. V was trimmed by 5 bases and J by 4 bases, leaving 23 bases between them. CDR3 coding DNA: TGTGCCAGCAGTCGAAACTTAAAGACAGACAGTATCTATGGCTACACCTTC. This encodes CASSRNLKTDSIYGYTF.

The chain combines TRBV6-5 with TRBJ2-3; no definite D call. The CDR3 is 12 residues long. The germline gives CDR1 MNHEY, CDR2 SVGAGI. V was clipped by 6 bases and J by 8 bases, with 12 bases between them. CDR3 in amino acids: CASRSSGGTQYF. In DNA, the CDR3 is TGTGCCAGCAGGAGTTCCGGTGGTACGCAGTATTTT.

This clonotype was detected a few times. The V call is TRBV3-1, the J call TRBJ2-3, with TRBD2 matching 8 bases. Trimming at V came to 0 bases and at J to 0 bases, leaving 8 bases not matched to a gene. CDR1 and CDR2 from the germline V gene are LGHDT and YNNKEL (reference sequence). This CDR3 spans 18 amino acids. This CDR3 is CASSQDSLAGLSTDTQYF. The CDR3 DNA is TGTGCCAGCAGCCAAGATTCTTTAGCGGGACTAAGCACAGATACGCAGTATTTT.

In its sample, this clonotype was seen many times. This chain uses TRBV6-5 with TRBJ1-4, with D unclear. The germline CDR1 and CDR2 sequences are MNHEY and SVGAGI. V lost 2 bases and J 0 bases, leaving 7 bases between the germline ends. The CDR3 consists of 15 residues. The DNA of the CDR3 is TGTGCCAGCAGTTACAGGAGGGCAACTAATGAAAAACTGTTTTTT. This codes for CASSYRRATNEKLFF.

There are a few counts of this clonotype. The chain is built from TRBV3-1 and TRBJ2-7; no clear D gene. CDR3 length equals 15 residues. The germline CDR1 and CDR2 sequences are LGHDT and YNNKEL (reference sequence). V was cut by 4 bases and J by 3 bases, with 16 bases left in between. In DNA form, the CDR3 reads TGTGCCAGCAGCCCCCATCCGTGGGGAAGCTACGAGCAGTACTTC. Protein product: CASSPHPWGSYEQYF.

This clonotype was picked up many times. The chain employs TRBV3-1 and TRBJ1-1, with D possibly matching TRBD1 (6 bases). CDR1 LGHDT and CDR2 YNNKEL come from the germline V gene (reference sequence). The CDR3 has 15 residues. V dropped 2 bases and J dropped 5 bases, with 15 bases sitting between them. As DNA, the CDR3 is TGTGCCAGCAGCCAAACAGGGAACTTGGGGACTGAAGCTTTCTTT. Amino acid sequence: CASSQTGNLGTEAFF.

This clonotype showed up just a few times. This chain connects TRBV3-1 to TRBJ2-7, with D uncertain. This CDR3 region has 14 residues. In germline, CDR1 is LGHDT, CDR2 YNNKEL (reference sequence). V was clipped by 2 bases and J by 5 bases, with 13 bases between them. CDR3 sequence: CASSQYFSVDEQYF. CDR3 in DNA: TGTGCCAGCAGCCAATACTTTTCCGTGGACGAGCAGTACTTC.

The chain combines TRBV3-1 with TRBJ2-2; either TRBD1 or TRBD2 may fit D (5 bases each). Per germline, CDR1 LGHDT and CDR2 YNNKEL (reference sequence). This CDR3 is 17 amino acids long. The V gene lost 2 bases and the J gene lost 4 bases, with 17 bases spanning the gap. The CDR3 region has the DNA TGTGCCAGCAGCCAAAATCGATGGGGGTCGGGCACCGGGGAGCTGTTTTTT. This encodes CASSQNRWGSGTGELFF.

This clonotype was seen a few times. V usage is TRBV6-4 and J usage is TRBJ1-4, with TRBD1 as a possible D gene (6 bases). V dropped 3 bases and J dropped 6 bases, with 17 bases sitting between them. The V gene's germline CDR1 is MRHNA and CDR2 SNTAGT. This CDR3 spans 16 amino acids. CDR3 sequence (DNA): TGTGCCAGCAGTGAAAGGACAGCCGAGGTAGATGAAAAACTGTTTTTT. Encoded protein: CASSERTAEVDEKLFF.